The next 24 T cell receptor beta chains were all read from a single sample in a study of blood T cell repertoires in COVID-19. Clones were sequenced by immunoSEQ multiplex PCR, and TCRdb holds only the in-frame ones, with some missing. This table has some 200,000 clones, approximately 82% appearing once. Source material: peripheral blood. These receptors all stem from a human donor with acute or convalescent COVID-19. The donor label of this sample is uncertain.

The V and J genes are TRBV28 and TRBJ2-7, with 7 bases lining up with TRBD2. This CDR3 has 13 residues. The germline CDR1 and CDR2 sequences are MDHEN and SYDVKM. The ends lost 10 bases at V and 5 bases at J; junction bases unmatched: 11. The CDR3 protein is CATKGGAVDEQYF. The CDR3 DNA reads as TGTGCCACCAAGGGAGGGGCCGTGGACGAGCAGTACTTC.

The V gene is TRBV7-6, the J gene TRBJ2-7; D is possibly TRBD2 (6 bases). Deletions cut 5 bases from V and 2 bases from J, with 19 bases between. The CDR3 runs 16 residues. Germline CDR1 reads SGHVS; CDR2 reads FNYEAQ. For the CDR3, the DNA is TGTGCCAGCAGCCCCCGGGGCGCGGGGCCCCCCTACGAGCAGTACTTC. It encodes CASSPRGAGPPYEQYF. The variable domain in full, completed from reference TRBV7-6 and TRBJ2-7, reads GAGVSQSPRYKVTKRGQDVALRCDPISGHVSLYWYRQALGQGPEFLTYFNYEAQQDKSGLPNDRFSAERPEGSISTLTIQRTEQRDSAMYRCASSPRGAGPPYEQYFGPGTRLTVT.

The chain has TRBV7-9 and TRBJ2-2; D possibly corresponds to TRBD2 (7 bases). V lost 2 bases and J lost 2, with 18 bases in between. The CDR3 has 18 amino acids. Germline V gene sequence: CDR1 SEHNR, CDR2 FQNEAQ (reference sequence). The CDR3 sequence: CASSLSGGASRNTGELFF. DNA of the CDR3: TGTGCCAGCAGCTTAAGTGGGGGGGCTAGCCGCAACACCGGGGAGCTGTTTTTT. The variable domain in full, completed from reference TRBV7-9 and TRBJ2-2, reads DTGVSQNPRHKITKRGQNVTFRCDPISEHNRLYWYRQTLGQGPEFLTYFQNEAQLEKSRLLSDRFSAERPKGSFSTLEIQRTEQGDSAMYLCASSLSGGASRNTGELFFGEGSRLTVL.

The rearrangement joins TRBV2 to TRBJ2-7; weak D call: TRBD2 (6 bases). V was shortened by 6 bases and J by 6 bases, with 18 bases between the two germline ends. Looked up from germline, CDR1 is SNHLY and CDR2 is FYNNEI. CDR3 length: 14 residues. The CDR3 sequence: CASSSGLGPGEQYF. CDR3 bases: TGTGCCAGCAGCTCGGGACTGGGCCCAGGCGAGCAGTACTTC. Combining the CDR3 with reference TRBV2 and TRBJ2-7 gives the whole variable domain EPEVTQTPSHQVTQMGQEVILRCVPISNHLYFYWYRQILGQKVEFLVSFYNNEISEKSEIFDDQFSVERPDGSNFTLKIRSTKLEDSAMYFCASSSGLGPGEQYFGPGTRLTVT.

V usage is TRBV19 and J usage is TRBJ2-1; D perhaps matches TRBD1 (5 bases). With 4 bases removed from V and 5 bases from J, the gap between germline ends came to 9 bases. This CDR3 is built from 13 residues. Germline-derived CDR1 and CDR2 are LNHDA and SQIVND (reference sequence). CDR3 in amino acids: CASSTGWDNEQFF. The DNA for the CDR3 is TGTGCCAGTAGTACAGGGTGGGACAATGAGCAGTTCTTC.

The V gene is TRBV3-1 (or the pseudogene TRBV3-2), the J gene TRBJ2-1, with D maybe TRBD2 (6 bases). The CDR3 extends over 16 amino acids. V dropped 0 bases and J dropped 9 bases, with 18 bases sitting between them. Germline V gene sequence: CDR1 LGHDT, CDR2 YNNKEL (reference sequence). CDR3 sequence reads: CASSQEVTTRKREQFF. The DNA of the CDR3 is TGTGCCAGCAGCCAAGAAGTTACGACTAGAAAACGTGAGCAGTTCTTC.

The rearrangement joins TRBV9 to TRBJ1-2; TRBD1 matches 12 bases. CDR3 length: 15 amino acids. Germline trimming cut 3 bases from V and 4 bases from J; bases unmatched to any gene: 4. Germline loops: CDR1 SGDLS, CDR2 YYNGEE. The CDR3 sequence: CASSEGTGGVYGYTF. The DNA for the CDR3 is TGTGCCAGCAGCGAGGGGACAGGGGGCGTCTATGGCTACACCTTC.

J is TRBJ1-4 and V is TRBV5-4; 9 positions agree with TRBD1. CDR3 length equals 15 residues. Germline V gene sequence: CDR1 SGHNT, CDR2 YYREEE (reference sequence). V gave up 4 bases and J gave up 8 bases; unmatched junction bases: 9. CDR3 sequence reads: CASSGGQGRAEKLFF. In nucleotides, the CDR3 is TGTGCCAGCAGCGGGGGACAGGGAAGAGCGGAAAAACTGTTTTTT.

This CDR3 is CASSLSGPSTEAFF. CDR3 sequence (DNA): TGCGCCAGCAGCTTGTCAGGGCCCAGCACTGAAGCTTTCTTT. This chain uses TRBV5-1 with TRBJ1-1; D is possibly TRBD1 (5 bases). The CDR3 is made up of 14 amino acids. Germline V lookup: CDR1 SGHRS, CDR2 YFSETQ. V lost 1 base, J lost 4 bases, and 11 bases lay in between.

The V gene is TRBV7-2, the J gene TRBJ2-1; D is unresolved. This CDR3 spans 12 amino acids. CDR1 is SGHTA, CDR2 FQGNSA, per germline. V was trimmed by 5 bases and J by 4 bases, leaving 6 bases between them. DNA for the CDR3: TGTGCCAGCAGCGATAGATACAATGAGCAGTTCTTC. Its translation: CASSDRYNEQFF.

CDR3 protein: CASSLRGDRGLGEKLFF. The CDR3 DNA sequence: TGTGCCAGCAGTTTAAGGGGGGACAGGGGGCTTGGAGAAAAACTGTTTTTT. The rearrangement links TRBV28 to TRBJ1-4; 12 nucleotides match TRBD1. Unmatched junction bases numbered 9, after V lost 2 bases and J lost 8 bases. The CDR3 is made up of 17 amino acids. Germline CDR1 is MDHEN and CDR2 is SYDVKM.

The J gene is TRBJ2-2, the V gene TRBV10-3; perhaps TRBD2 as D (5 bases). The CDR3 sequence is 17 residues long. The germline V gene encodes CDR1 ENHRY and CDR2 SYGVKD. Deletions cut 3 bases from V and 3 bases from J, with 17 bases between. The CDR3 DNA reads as TGTGCCATCAGTGACTCTGTGGGAGCGGCCCACACCGGGGAGCTGTTTTTT. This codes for CAISDSVGAAHTGELFF.

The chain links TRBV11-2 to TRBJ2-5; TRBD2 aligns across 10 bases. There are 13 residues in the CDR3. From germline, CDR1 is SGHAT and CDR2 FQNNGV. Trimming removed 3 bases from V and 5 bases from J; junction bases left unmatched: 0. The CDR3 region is CASSFSGRETQYF. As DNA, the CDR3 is TGTGCCAGCAGCTTTAGCGGGAGGGAGACCCAGTACTTC. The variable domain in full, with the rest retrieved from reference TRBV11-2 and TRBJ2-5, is EAGVAQSPRYKIIEKRQSVAFWCNPISGHATLYWYQQILGQGPKLLIQFQNNGVVDDSQLPKDRFSAERLKGVDSTLKIQPAKLEDSAVYLCASSFSGRETQYFGPGTRLLVL.

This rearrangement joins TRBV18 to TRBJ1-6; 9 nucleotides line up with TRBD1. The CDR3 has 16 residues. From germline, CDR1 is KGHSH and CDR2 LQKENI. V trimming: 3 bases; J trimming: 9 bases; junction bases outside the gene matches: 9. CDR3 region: CASSPPGTGTASPLHF. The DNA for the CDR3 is TGTGCCAGCTCACCGCCCGGGACAGGGACGGCTTCACCCCTCCACTTT.

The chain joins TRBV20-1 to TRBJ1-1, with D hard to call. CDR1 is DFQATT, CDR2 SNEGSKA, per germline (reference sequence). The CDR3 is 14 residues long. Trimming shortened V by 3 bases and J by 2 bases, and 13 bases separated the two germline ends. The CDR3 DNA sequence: TGCAGTGCTAGTACACGCCAGACTAACACTGAAGCTTTCTTT. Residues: CSASTRQTNTEAFF.

The CDR3 sequence is CASSLSTGDEQFF. As DNA, the CDR3 is TGTGCCAGCAGTTTATCGACGGGAGACGAGCAGTTCTTC. The chain is built from TRBV27 and TRBJ2-1; D is possibly TRBD2 (6 bases). V was cut by 0 bases and J by 10 bases, with 10 bases left in between. This CDR3 comprises 13 residues. Germline lookup yields CDR1 MNHEY and CDR2 SMNVEV (reference sequence).

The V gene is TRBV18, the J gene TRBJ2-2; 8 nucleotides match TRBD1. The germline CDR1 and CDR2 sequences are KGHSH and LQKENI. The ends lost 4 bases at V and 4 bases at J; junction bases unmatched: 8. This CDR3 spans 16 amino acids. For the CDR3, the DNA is TGTGCCAGCTCACTGCAGGGGGCGCTGGGCACCGGGGAGCTGTTTTTT. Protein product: CASSLQGALGTGELFF.

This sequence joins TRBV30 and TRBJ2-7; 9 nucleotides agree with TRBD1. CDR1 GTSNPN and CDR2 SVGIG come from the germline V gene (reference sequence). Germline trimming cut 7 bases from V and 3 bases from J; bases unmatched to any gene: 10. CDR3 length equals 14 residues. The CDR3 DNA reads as TGTGCCTCCACCTCCGGGACAGGGTACTACGAGCAGTACTTC. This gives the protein CASTSGTGYYEQYF.

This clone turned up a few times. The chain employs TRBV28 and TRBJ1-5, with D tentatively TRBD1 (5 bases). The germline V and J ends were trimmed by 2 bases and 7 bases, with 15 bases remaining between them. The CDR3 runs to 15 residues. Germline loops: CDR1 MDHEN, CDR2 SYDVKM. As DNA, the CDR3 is TGTGCCAGCAGTTTAATTGGGCAGGGAAACCAGCCCCAGCATTTT. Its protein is CASSLIGQGNQPQHF.

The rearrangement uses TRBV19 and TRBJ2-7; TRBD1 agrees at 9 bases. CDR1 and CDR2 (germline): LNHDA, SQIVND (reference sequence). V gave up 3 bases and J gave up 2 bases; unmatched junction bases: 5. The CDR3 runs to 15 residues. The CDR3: CASSIKDRGPYEQYF. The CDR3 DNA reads TGTGCCAGTAGTATTAAGGACAGGGGTCCCTACGAGCAGTACTTC.

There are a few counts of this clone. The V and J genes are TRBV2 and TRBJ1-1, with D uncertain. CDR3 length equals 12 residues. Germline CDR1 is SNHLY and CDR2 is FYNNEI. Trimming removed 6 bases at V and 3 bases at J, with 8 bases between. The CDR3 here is CASRELYTEAFF. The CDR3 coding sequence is TGTGCCAGCAGGGAGCTATACACTGAAGCTTTCTTT.

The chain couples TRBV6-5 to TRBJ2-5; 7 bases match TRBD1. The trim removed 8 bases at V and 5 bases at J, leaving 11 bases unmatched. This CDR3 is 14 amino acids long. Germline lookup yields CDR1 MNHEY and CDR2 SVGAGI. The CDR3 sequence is CASGSTGQRETQYF. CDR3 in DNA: TGTGCCAGCGGGTCAACGGGACAGCGGGAGACCCAGTACTTC.

CDR3 in DNA: TGTGCCAGCAGCCGTAGGGGGACTGGGGCCAACGTCCTGACTTTC. Translated: CASSRRGTGANVLTF. The rearrangement joins TRBV7-3 to TRBJ2-6, with a possible D match to TRBD1 (6 bases). The CDR3 is 15 residues long. The V and J ends lost 5 bases and 2 bases respectively, with 10 bases between them. CDR1 SGHTA and CDR2 FQGTGA come from the germline V gene. Full variable domain (missing parts from reference TRBV7-3 and TRBJ2-6): GAGVSQTPSNKVTEKGKYVELRCDPISGHTALYWYRQSLGQGPEFLIYFQGTGAADDSGLPNDRFFAVRPEGSVSTLKIQRTERGDSAVYLCASSRRGTGANVLTFGAGSRLTVL.

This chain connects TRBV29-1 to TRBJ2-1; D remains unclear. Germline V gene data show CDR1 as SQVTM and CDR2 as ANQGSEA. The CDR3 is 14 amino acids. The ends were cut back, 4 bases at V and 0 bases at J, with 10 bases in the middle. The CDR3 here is CSVVRSFSYNEQFF. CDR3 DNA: TGCAGCGTTGTTAGGAGCTTCTCCTACAATGAGCAGTTCTTC.